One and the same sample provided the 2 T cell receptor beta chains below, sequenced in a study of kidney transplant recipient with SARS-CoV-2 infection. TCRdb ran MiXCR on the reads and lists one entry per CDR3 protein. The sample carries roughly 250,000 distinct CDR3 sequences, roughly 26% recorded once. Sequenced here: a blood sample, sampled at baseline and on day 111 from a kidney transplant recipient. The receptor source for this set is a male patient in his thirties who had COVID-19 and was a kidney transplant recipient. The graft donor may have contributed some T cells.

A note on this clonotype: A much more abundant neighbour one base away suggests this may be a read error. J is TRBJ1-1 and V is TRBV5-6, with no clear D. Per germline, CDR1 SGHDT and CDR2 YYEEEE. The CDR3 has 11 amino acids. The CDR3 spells CACSRLTEAFF. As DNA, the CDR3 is TGTGCCTGCAGCCGTCTGACTGAAGCTTTCTTT.

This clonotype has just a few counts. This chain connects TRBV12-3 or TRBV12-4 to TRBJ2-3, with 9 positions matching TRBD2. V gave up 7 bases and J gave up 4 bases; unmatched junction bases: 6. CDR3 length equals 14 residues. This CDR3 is CASTSGRRPDTQYF. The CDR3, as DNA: TGTGCCAGCACCAGCGGGAGGAGGCCAGATACGCAGTATTTT.